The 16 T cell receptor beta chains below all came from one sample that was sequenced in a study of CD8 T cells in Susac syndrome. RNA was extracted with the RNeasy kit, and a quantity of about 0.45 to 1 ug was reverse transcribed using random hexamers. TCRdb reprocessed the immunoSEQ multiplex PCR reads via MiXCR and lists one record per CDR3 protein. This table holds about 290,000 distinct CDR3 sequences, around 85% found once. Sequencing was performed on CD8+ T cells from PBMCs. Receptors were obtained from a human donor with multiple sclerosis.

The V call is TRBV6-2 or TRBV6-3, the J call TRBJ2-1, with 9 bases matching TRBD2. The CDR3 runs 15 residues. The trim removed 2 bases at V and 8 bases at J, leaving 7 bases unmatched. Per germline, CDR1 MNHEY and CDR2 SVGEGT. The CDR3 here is CASSYPPGLAYEQFF. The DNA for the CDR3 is TGTGCCAGCAGTTACCCGCCGGGACTAGCATATGAGCAGTTCTTC.

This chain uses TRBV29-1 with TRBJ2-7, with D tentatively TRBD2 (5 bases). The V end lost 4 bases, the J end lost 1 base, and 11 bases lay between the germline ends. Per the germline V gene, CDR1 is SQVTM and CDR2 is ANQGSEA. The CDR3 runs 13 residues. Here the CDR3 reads CSVGSGSSYEQYF. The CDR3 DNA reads TGCAGCGTTGGAAGCGGCTCTTCCTACGAGCAGTACTTC.

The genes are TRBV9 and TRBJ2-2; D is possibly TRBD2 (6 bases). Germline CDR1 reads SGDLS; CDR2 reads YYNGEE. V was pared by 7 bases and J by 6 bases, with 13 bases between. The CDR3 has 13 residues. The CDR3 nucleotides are TGTGCCAGCGAGCCCCTAGCGTCCGGGGAGCTGTTTTTT. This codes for CASEPLASGELFF.

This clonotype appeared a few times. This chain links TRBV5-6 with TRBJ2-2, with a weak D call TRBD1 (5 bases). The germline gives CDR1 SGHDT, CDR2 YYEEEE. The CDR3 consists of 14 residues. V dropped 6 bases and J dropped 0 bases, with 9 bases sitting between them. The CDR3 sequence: CASTLGANTGELFF. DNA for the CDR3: TGTGCCAGCACCCTAGGGGCGAACACCGGGGAGCTGTTTTTT.

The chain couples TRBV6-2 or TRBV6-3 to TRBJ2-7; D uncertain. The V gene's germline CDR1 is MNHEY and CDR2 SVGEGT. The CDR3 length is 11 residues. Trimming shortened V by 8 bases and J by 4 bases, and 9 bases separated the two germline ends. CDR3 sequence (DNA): TGTGCCAGCTACGACGGGTACGAGCAGTACTTC. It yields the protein CASYDGYEQYF.

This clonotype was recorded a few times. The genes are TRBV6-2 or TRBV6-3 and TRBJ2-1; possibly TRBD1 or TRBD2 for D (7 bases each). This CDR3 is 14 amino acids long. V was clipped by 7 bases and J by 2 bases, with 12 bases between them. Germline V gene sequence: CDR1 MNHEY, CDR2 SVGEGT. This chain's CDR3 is CASNSGGAYNEQFF. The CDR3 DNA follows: TGTGCCAGCAACTCAGGGGGGGCCTACAATGAGCAGTTCTTC.

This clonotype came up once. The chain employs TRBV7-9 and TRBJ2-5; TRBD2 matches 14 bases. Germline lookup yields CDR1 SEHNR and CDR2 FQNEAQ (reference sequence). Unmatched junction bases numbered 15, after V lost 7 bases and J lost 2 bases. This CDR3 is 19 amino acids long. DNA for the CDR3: TGTGCCAGCACCTCCCCGGGACTAGCGGGAGACCCACTACAAGAGACCCAGTACTTC. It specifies CASTSPGLAGDPLQETQYF.

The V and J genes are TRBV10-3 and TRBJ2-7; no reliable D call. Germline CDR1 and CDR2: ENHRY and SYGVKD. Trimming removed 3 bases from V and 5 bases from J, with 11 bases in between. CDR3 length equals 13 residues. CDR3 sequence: CAISEDLTNEQYF. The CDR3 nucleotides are TGTGCCATCAGTGAAGACCTCACCAACGAGCAGTACTTC.

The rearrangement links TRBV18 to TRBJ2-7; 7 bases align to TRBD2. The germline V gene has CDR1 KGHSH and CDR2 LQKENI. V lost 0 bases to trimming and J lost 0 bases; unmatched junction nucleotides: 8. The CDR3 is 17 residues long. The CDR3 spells CASSPPRDYDSSYEQYF. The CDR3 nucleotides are TGTGCCAGCTCACCACCCCGGGACTACGATAGCTCCTACGAGCAGTACTTC.

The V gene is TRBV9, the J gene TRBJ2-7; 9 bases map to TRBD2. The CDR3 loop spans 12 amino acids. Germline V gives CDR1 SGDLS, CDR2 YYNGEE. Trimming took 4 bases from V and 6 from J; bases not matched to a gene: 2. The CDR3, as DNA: TGTGCCAGCAGCAGTAGCGGGGGCGAGCAGTACTTC. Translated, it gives CASSSSGGEQYF.

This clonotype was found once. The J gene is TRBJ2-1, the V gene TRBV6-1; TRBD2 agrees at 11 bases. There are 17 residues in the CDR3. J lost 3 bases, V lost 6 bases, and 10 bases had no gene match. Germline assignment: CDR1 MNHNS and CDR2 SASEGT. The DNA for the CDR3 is TGTGCCAGCAGCTTCACGGGACTAGCGGAACTCTACAATGAGCAGTTCTTC. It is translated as CASSFTGLAELYNEQFF.

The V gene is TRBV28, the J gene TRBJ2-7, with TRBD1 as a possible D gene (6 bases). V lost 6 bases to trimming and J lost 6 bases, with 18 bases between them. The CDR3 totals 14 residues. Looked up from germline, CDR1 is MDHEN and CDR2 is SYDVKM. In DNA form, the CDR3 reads TGTGCCAGCAGCCGAAGGACAGCCGGTTTCGAGCAGTACTTC. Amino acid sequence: CASSRRTAGFEQYF.

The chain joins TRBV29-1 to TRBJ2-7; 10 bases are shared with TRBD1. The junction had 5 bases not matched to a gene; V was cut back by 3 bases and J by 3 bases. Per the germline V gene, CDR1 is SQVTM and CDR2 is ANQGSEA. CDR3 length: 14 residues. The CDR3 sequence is CSVDFGTGDYEQYF. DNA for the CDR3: TGCAGCGTTGACTTTGGGACAGGGGACTACGAGCAGTACTTC.

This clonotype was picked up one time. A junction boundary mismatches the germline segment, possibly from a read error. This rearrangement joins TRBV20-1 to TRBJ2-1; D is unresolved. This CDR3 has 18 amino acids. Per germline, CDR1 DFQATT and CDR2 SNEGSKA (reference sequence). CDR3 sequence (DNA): TGCAGTGCTAGAGATCTTTGGGTGGTGGGTCCCTCCCACAATGAGCAGTTCTTC. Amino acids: CSARDLWVVGPSHNEQFF.

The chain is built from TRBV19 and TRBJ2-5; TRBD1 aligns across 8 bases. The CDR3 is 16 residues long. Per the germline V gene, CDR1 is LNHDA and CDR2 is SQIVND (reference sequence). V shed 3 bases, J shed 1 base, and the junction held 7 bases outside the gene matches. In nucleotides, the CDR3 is TGTGCCAGTAGTATGTTGGGACAGGCAGTCCAAGAGACCCAGTACTTC. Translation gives CASSMLGQAVQETQYF.

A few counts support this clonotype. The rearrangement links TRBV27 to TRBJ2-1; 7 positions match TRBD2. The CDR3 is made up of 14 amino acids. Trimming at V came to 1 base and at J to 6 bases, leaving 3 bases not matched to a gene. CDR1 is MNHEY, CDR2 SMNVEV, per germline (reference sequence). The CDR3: CASSLLLAANEQFF. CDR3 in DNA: TGTGCCAGCAGTTTATTGCTAGCGGCCAATGAGCAGTTCTTC.